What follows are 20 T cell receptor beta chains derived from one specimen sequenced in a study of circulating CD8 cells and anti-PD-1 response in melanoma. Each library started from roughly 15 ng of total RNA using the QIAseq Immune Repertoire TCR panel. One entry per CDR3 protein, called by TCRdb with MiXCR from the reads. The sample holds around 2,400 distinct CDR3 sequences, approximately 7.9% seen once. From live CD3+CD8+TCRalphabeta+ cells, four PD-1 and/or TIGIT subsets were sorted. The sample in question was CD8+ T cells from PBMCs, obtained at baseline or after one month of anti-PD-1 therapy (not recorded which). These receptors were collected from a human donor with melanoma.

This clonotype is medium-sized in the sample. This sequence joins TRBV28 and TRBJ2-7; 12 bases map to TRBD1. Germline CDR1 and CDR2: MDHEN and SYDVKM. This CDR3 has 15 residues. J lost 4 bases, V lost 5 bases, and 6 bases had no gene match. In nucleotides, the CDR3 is TGTGCCAGCAGTCTTGGGACAGGGGGCGGGTACGAGCAGTACTTC. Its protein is CASSLGTGGGYEQYF. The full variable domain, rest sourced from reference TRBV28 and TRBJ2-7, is DVKVTQSSRYLVKRTGEKVFLECVQDMDHENMFWYRQDPGLGLRLIYFSYDVKMKEKGDIPEGYSVSREKKERFSLILESASTNQTSMYLCASSLGTGGGYEQYFGPGTRLTVT.

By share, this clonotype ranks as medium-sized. The CDR3: CASSLGLGESQPQHF. CDR3 sequence (DNA): TGTGCCAGCAGTTTGGGGTTAGGGGAGAGTCAGCCCCAGCATTTT. The V call is TRBV28, the J call TRBJ1-5; D perhaps matches TRBD1 (5 bases). V lost 3 bases and J lost 6, with 15 bases in between. The V gene's germline CDR1 is MDHEN and CDR2 SYDVKM. The CDR3 has 15 residues.

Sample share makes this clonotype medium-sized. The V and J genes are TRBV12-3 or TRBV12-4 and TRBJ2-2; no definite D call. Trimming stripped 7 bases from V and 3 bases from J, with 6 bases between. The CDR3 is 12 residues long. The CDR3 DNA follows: TGTGCCAGCACCCTGGACACCGGGGAGCTGTTTTTT. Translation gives CASTLDTGELFF.

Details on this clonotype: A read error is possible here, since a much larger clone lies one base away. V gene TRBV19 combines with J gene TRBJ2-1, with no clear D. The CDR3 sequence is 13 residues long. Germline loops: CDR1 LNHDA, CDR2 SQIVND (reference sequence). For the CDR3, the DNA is TGTGCCAGAAGTATTATGGCGTACAATGAGCAGTTCTTC. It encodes CARSIMAYNEQFF.

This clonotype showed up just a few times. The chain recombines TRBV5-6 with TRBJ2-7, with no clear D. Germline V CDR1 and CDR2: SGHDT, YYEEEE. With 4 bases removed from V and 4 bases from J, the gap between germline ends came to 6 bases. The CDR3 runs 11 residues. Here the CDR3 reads CASSVQYEQYF. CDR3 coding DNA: TGTGCCAGCAGCGTACAGTACGAGCAGTACTTC.

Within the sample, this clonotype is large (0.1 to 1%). The CDR3 reads CASMGEDEGYTF. The CDR3 nucleotides read TGTGCCAGCATGGGGGAGGATGAGGGCTACACCTTC. This chain connects TRBV2 to TRBJ1-2; TRBD1 might be the D (5 bases). Between the trimmed V and J ends, which lost 7 bases and 8 bases, there was a span of 14 bases. The CDR3 consists of 12 residues. The V gene's germline CDR1 is SNHLY and CDR2 FYNNEI.

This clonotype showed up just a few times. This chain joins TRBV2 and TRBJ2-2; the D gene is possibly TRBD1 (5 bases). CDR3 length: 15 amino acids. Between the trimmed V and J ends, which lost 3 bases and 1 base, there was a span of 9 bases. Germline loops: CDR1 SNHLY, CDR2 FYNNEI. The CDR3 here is CASSDRVENTGELFF. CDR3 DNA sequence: TGTGCCAGCAGTGACAGGGTAGAGAACACCGGGGAGCTGTTTTTT.

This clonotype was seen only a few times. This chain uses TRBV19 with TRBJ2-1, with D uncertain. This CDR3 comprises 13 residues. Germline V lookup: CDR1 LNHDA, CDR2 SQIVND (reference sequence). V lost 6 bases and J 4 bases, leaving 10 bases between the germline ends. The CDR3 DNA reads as TGTGCCAGTAGCTCGGACCTTTACAATGAGCAGTTCTTC. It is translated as CASSSDLYNEQFF.

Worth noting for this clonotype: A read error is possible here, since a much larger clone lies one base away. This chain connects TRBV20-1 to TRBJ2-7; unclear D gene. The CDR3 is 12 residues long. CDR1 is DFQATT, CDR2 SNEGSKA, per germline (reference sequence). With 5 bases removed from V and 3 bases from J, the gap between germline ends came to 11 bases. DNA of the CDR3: TGCAGTGCTCCGGGCTTGAGCTACGAGCAGTACTTC. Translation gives CSAPGLSYEQYF.

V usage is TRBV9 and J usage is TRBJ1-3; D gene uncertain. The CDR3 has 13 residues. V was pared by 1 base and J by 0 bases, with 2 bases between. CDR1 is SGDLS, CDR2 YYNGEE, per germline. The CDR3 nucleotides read TGTGCCAGCAGCGTAAGCTCTGGAAACACCATATATTTT. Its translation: CASSVSSGNTIYF. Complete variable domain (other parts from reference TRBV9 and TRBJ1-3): DSGVTQTPKHLITATGQRVTLRCSPRSGDLSVYWYQQSLDQGLQFLIQYYNGEERAKGNILERFSAQQFPDLHSELNLSSLELGDSALYFCASSVSSGNTIYFGEGSWLTVV.

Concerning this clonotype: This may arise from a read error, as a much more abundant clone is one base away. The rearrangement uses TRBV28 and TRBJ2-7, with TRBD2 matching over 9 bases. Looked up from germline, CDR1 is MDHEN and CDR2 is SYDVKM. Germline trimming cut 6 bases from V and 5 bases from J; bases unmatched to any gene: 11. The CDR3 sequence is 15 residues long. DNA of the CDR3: TGTGCCAGCAGGGGCCTAGCGGGACCAATCCACGAGCAGTACTTC. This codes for CASRGLAGPIHEQYF.

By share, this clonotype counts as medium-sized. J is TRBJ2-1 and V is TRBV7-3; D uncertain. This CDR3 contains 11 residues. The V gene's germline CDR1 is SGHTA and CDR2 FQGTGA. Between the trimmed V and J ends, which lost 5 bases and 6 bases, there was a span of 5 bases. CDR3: CASSLGNEQFF. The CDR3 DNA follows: TGTGCCAGCAGCCTCGGCAATGAGCAGTTCTTC.

In nucleotides, the CDR3 is TGTGCCAGTAGTCCTAGCGGGGGGGCATATGAGCAGTTCTTC. Its protein product is CASSPSGGAYEQFF. The chain employs TRBV19 and TRBJ2-1; 12 bases agree with TRBD2. CDR1 is LNHDA, CDR2 SQIVND, per germline (reference sequence). Trimming cost V 5 bases and J 8 bases; bases outside gene matches: 4. This CDR3 comprises 14 residues.

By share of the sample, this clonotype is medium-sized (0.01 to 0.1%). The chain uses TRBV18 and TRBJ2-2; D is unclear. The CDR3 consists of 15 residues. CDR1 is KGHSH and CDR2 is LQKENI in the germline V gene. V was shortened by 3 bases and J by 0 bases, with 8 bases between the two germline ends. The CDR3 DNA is TGTGCCAGCTCACCCCAGGAAACGAACACCGGGGAGCTGTTTTTT. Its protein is CASSPQETNTGELFF.

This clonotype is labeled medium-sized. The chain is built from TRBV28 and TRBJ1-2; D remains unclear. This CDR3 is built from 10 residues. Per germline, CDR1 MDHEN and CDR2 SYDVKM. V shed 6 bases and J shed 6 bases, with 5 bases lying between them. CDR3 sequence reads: CASRRNGYTF. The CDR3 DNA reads TGTGCCAGCAGGCGTAATGGCTACACCTTC.

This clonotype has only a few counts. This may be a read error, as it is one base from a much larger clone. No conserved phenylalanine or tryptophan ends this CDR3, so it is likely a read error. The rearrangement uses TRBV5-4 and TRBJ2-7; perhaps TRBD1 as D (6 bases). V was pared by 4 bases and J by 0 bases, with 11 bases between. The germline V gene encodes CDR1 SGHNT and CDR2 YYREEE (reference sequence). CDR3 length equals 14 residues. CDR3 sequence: CASSLTGSSYEQYS. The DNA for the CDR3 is TGTGCCAGCAGCCTTACAGGGAGCTCCTACGAGCAGTACTCC.

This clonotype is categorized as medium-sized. As DNA, the CDR3 is TGTGCCAGCAGTTTTGGTCGGGGAGGCTACACCTTC. Translating gives CASSFGRGGYTF. The chain has TRBV28 and TRBJ1-2, with D unclear. Looked up from germline, CDR1 is MDHEN and CDR2 is SYDVKM. The CDR3 covers 12 residues. Trimming removed 3 bases at V and 8 bases at J, with 10 bases between.

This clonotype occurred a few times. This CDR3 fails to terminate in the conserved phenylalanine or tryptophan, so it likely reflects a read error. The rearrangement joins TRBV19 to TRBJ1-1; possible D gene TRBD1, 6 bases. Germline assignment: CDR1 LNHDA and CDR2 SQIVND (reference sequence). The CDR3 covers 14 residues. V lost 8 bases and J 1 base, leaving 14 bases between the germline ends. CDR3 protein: CASSPGGPNTEAFL. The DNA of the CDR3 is TGTGCCAGTTCCCCCGGGGGGCCGAACACTGAAGCTTTCCTT.

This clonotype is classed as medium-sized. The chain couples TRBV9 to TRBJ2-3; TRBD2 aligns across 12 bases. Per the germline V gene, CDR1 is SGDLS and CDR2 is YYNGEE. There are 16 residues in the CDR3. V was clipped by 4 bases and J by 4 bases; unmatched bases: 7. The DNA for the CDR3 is TGTGCCAGCAGCTCTAGCGGGGGGGCCGGATCAGATACGCAGTATTTT. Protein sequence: CASSSSGGAGSDTQYF.

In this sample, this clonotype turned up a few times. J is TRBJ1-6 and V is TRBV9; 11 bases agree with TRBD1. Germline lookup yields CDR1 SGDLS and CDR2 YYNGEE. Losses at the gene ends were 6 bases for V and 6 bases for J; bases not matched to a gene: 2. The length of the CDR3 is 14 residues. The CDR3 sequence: CASTGTGGNSPLHF. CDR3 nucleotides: TGTGCCAGCACCGGGACAGGGGGTAATTCACCCCTCCACTTT.